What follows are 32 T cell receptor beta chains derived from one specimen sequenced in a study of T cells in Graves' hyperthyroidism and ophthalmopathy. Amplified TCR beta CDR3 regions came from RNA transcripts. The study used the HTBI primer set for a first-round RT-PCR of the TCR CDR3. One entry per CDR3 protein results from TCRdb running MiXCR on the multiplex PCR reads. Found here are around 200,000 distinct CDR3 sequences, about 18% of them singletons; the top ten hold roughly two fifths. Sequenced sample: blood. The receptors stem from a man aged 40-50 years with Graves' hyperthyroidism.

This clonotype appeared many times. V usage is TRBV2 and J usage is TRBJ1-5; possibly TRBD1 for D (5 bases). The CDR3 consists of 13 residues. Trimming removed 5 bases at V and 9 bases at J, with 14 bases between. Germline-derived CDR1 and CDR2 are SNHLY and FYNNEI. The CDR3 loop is CASSTDSERPQHF. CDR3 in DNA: TGTGCCAGCAGTACCGACAGTGAAAGGCCCCAGCATTTT.

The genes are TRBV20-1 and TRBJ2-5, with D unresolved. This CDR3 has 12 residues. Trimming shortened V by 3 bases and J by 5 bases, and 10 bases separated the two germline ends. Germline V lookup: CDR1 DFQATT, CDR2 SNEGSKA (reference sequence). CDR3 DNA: TGCAGTGCTAGGAGCGACGGGGAGACCCAGTACTTC. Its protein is CSARSDGETQYF.

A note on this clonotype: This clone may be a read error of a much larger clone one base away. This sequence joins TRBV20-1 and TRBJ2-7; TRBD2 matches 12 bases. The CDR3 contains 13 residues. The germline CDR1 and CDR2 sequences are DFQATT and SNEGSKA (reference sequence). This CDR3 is CSAPSGGAYEQCF. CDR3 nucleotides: TGCAGTGCGCCTAGCGGGGGGGCCTACGAGCAGTGCTTC.

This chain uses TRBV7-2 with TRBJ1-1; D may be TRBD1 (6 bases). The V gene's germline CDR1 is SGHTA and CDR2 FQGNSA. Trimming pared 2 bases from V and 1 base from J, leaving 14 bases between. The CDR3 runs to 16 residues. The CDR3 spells CASSLRPPGANTEAFF. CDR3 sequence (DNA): TGTGCCAGCAGCTTACGCCCCCCAGGGGCGAACACTGAAGCTTTCTTT.

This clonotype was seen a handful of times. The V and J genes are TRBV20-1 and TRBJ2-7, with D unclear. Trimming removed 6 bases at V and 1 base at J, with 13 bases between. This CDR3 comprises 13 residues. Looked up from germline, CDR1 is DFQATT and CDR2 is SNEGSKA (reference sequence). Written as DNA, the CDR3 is TGCAGTGCCGAGAATCTGGCTTCCTACGAGCAGTACTTC. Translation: CSAENLASYEQYF.

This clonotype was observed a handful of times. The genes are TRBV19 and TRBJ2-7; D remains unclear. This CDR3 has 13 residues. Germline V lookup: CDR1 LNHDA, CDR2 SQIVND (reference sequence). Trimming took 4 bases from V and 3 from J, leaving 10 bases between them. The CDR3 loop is CASSTGRSYEQYF. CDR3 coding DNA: TGTGCCAGTAGTACCGGACGGAGCTACGAGCAGTACTTC.

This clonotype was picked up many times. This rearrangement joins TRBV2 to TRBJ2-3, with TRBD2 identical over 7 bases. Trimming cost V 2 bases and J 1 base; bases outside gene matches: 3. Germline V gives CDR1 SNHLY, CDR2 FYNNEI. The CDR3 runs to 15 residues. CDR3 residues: CASSESGRGTDTQYF. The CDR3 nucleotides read TGTGCCAGCAGTGAATCGGGGAGGGGCACAGATACGCAGTATTTT.

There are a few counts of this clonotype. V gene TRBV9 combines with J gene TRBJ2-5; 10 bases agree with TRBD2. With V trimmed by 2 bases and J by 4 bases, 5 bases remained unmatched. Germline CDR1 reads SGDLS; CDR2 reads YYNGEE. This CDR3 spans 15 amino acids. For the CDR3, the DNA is TGTGCCAGCAGCGTGTCGTCTAGCGGGGGAGAGACCCAGTACTTC. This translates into CASSVSSSGGETQYF.

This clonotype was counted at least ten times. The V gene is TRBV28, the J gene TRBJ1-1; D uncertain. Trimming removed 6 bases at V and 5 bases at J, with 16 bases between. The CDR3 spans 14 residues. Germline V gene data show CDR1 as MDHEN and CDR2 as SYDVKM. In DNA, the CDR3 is TGTGCCAGCAGGTCGGCGGATTCGAAGACTGAAGCTTTCTTT. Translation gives CASRSADSKTEAFF. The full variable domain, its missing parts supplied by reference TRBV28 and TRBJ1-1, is DVKVTQSSRYLVKRTGEKVFLECVQDMDHENMFWYRQDPGLGLRLIYFSYDVKMKEKGDIPEGYSVSREKKERFSLILESASTNQTSMYLCASRSADSKTEAFFGQGTRLTVV.

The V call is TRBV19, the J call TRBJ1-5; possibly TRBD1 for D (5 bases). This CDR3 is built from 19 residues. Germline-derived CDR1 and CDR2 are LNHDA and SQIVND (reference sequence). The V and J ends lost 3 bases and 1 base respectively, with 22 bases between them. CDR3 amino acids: CASSMTPFSGSWSNQPQHF. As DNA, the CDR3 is TGTGCCAGTAGTATGACCCCTTTTTCAGGGAGTTGGAGCAATCAGCCCCAGCATTTT.

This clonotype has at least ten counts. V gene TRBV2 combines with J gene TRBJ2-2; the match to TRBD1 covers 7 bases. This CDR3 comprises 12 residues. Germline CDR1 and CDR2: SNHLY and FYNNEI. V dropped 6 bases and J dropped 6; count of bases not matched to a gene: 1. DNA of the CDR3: TGTGCCAGCAGGCAGGGGGCCGGGGAGCTGTTTTTT. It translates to CASRQGAGELFF.

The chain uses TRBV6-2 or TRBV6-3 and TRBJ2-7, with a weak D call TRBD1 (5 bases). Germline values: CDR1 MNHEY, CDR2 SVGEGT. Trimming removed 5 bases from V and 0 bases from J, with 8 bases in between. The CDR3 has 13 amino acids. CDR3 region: CASSSRVSYEQYF. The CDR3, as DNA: TGTGCCAGCAGTAGCAGGGTCTCCTACGAGCAGTACTTC.

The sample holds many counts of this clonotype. The CDR3 coding sequence is TGTGCCAGTTCGAGCGTCGACAGGGATGTTGAGCAGTTCTTC. The encoded protein is CASSSVDRDVEQFF. The V gene is TRBV18, the J gene TRBJ2-1; 7 bases agree with TRBD1. The CDR3 loop spans 14 amino acids. From germline, CDR1 is KGHSH and CDR2 LQKENI. After removal of 9 bases from V and 9 bases from J, the junction contained 14 bases not matched to a gene. Complete variable domain (other parts from reference TRBV18 and TRBJ2-1): NAGVMQNPRHLVRRRGQEARLRCSPMKGHSHVYWYRQLPEEGLKFMVYLQKENIIDESGMPKERFSAEFPKEGPSILRIQQVVRGDSAAYFCASSSVDRDVEQFFGPGTRLTVL.

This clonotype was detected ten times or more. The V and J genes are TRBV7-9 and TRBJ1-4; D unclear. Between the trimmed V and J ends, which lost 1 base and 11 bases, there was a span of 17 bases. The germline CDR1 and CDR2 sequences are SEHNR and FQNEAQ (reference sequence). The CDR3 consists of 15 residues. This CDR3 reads CASSLVAGSGFKLFF. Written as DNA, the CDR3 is TGTGCCAGCAGCTTAGTGGCAGGCAGTGGATTCAAACTGTTTTTT.

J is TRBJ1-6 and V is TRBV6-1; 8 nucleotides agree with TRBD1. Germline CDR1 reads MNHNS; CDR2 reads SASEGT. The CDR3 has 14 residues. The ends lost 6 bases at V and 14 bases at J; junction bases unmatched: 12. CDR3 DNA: TGTGCCAGCAGAGGACAGGGAGGCTTTGTGTCCCTCCACTTT. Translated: CASRGQGGFVSLHF.

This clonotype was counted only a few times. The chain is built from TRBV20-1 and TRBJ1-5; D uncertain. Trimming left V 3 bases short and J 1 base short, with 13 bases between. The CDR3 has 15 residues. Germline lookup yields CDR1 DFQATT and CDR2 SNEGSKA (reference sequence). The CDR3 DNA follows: TGCAGTGCTAGTCGGGTGCGACGCAGCAATCAGCCCCAGCATTTT. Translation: CSASRVRRSNQPQHF.

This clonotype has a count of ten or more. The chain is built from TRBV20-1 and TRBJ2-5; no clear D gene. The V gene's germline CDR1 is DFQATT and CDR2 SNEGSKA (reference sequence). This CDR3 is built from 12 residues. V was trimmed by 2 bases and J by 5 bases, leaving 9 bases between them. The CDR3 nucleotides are TGCAGTGCTAGATCTCGGCGGGAGACCCAGTACTTC. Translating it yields CSARSRRETQYF.

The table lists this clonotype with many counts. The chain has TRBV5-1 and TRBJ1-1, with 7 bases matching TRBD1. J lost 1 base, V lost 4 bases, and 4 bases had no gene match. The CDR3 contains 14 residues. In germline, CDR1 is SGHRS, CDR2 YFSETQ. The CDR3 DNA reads TGCGCCAGCAGCAGGGGACAGTCGAACACTGAAGCTTTCTTT. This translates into CASSRGQSNTEAFF.

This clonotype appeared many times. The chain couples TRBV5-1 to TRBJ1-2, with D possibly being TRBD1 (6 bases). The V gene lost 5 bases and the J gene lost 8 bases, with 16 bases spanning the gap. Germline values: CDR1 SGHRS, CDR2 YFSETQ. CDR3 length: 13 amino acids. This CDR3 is CASRPGPQGGYTF. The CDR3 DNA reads TGCGCCAGCAGGCCAGGCCCGCAGGGGGGCTACACCTTC.

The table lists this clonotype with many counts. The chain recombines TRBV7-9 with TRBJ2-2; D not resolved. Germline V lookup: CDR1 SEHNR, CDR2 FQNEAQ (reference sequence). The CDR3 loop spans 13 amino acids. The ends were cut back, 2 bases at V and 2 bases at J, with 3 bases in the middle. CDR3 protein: CASSLINTGELFF. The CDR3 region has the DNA TGTGCCAGCAGCTTAATTAACACCGGGGAGCTGTTTTTT.

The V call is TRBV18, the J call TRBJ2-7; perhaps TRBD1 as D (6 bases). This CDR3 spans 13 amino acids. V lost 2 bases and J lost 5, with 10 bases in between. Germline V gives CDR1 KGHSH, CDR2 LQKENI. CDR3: CASSPGQKHEQYF. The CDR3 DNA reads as TGTGCCAGCTCACCAGGACAGAAACACGAGCAGTACTTC.

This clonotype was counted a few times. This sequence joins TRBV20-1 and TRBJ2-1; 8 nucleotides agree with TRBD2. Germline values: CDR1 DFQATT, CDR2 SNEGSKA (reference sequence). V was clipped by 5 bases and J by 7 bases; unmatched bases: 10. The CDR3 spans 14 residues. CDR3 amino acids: CSAARGGGRNEQFF. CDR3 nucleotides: TGCAGTGCTGCCCGGGGGGGGGGTCGGAATGAGCAGTTCTTC.

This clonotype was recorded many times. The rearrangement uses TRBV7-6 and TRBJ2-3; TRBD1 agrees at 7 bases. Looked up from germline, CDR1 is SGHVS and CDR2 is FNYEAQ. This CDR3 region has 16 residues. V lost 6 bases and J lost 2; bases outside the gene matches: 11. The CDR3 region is CASRLLQGMDTDTQYF. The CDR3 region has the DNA TGTGCCAGCAGGTTACTACAGGGGATGGACACAGATACGCAGTATTTT.

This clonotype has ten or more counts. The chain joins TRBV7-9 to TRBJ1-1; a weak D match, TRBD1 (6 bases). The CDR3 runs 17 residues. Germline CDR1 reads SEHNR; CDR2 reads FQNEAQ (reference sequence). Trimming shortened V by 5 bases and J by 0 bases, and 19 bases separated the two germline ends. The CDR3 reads CASSPTVGGPVNTEAFF. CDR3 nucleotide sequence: TGTGCCAGCAGCCCGACCGTGGGGGGGCCGGTGAACACTGAAGCTTTCTTT.

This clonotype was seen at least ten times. CDR3 in amino acids: CSARDLRAVAKNIQYF. As DNA, the CDR3 is TGCAGTGCTAGAGATTTGAGGGCAGTAGCCAAAAACATTCAGTACTTC. The chain couples TRBV20-1 to TRBJ2-4, with a tentative D call TRBD2 (5 bases). CDR1 is DFQATT, CDR2 SNEGSKA, per germline (reference sequence). This CDR3 is 16 amino acids long. V lost 0 bases, J lost 0 bases, and 12 bases lay in between.

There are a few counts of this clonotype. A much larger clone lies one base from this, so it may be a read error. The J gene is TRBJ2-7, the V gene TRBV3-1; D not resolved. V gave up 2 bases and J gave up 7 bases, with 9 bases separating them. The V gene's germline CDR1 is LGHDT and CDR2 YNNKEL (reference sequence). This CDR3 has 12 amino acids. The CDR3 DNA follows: TGTGCCAGCAGCCAATTGAGGAATGAGCAGTACTTC. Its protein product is CASSQLRNEQYF.

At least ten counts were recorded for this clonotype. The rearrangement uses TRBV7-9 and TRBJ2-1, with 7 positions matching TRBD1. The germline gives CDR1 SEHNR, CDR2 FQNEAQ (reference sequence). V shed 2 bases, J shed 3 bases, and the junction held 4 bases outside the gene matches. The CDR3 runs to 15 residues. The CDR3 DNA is TGTGCCAGCAGCTTAACACAGGGGTACTACAATGAGCAGTTCTTC. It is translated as CASSLTQGYYNEQFF.

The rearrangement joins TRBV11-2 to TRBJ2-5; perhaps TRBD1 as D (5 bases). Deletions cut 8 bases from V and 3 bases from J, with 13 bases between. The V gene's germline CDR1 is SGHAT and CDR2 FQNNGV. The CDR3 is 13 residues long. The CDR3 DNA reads TGTGCCAGCGGCCTCGGCAGGGAAGAGACCCAGTACTTC. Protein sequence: CASGLGREETQYF.

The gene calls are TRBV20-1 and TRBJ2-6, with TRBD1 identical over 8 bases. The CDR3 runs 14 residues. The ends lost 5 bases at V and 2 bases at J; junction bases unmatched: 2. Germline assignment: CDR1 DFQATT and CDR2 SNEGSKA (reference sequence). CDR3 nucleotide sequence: TGCAGTGCTGGGGACAGGACTGGGGCCAACGTCCTGACTTTC. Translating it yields CSAGDRTGANVLTF.

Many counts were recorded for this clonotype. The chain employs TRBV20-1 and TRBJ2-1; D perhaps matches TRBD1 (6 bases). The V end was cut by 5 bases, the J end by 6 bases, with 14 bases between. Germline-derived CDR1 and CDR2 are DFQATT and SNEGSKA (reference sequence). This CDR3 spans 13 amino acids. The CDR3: CSAFRTGINEQFF. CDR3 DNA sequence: TGCAGTGCTTTTCGAACAGGGATCAATGAGCAGTTCTTC.

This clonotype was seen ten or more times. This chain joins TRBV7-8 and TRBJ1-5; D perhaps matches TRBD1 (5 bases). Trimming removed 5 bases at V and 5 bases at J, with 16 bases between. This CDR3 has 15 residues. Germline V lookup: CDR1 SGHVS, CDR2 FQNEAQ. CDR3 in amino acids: CASSLGDRRDQPQHF. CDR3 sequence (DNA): TGTGCCAGCAGCCTCGGGGACCGGCGGGATCAGCCCCAGCATTTT.

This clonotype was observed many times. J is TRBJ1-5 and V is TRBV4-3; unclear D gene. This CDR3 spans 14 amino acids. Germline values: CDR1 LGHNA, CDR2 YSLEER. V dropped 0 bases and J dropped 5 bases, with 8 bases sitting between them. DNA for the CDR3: TGCGCCAGCAGCCAAGATTGGGGAGATCAGCCCCAGCATTTT. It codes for CASSQDWGDQPQHF.